The 28 T cell receptor beta chains below were found in one sample sequenced in a study of molecular identifiers for immune sequencing clone quantification. TCRdb re-analysed the PCR reads in MiXCR, keeping a single row per CDR3 protein. Among 460,000 or so distinct CDR3 sequences listed, about 25% were seen once. What was sequenced was naive CD8+ T cells from blood, with Jurkat cell RNA spiked in. Subset reported: FACS-sorted CD8+CD4-CCR7+CD45RA+ naive T cells. These TCRs come from a human donor in good health. Some libraries in this study had Jurkat cell RNA spiked in.

This clonotype was counted at least ten times. The rearrangement uses TRBV20-1 and TRBJ1-6; 8 bases are a match to TRBD1. The CDR3 contains 16 residues. Unmatched junction bases numbered 9, after V lost 0 bases and J lost 8 bases. Germline V lookup: CDR1 DFQATT, CDR2 SNEGSKA (reference sequence). The CDR3 bases are TGCAGTGCTAGAGATCGCGGACAGGGAACTGATTCACCCCTCCACTTT. This translates into CSARDRGQGTDSPLHF.

To note about this clonotype: A much larger clone differs by one base, so this may be a read error. A read error is likely, as this CDR3 ends without the conserved phenylalanine or tryptophan. The chain carries TRBV20-1 and TRBJ2-3; the D gene is possibly TRBD2 (6 bases). There are 16 residues in the CDR3. V shed 0 bases and J shed 0 bases, with 13 bases lying between them. Germline V CDR1 and CDR2: DFQATT, SNEGSKA (reference sequence). The CDR3 sequence: CSAREILAGSTDTQYS. The CDR3 DNA is TGCAGTGCTAGAGAGATTTTGGCGGGAAGCACAGATACGCAGTATTCT.

The rearrangement uses TRBV3-1 and TRBJ1-1; the D gene is possibly TRBD1 (5 bases). The V end was cut by 3 bases, the J end by 4 bases, with 12 bases between. The CDR3 sequence is 14 residues long. CDR1 is LGHDT, CDR2 YNNKEL, per germline (reference sequence). This chain's CDR3 is CASSHGQVSTEAFF. The CDR3 bases are TGTGCCAGCAGCCACGGACAAGTGAGCACTGAAGCTTTCTTT.

This clonotype was recorded at least ten times. V is TRBV29-1 and J is TRBJ2-7; maybe TRBD1 (6 bases). Trimming cost V 1 base and J 6 bases, with 10 bases left between them. CDR3 length equals 12 residues. Germline lookup yields CDR1 SQVTM and CDR2 ANQGSEA. Here the CDR3 DNA reads TGCAGCGTTGAAGGCAGGGGAAGCGAGCAGTACTTC. Its translation: CSVEGRGSEQYF.

A few counts support this clonotype. The chain is built from TRBV3-1 and TRBJ1-4; TRBD1 is a possible D gene (5 bases). This CDR3 is 16 amino acids long. Germline values: CDR1 LGHDT, CDR2 YNNKEL (reference sequence). The V end was cut by 0 bases, the J end by 7 bases, with 15 bases between. The CDR3 DNA reads TGTGCCAGCAGCCAAGACCAGGGAGACGGGCTTGAAAAACTGTTTTTT. It yields the protein CASSQDQGDGLEKLFF.

With respect to this clonotype: A read error may explain this, as a much larger clone is one base away. The chain has TRBV6-5 and TRBJ1-5; TRBD1 agrees at 8 bases. From germline, CDR1 is MNHEY and CDR2 SVGAGI. The CDR3 consists of 16 residues. V trimming: 5 bases; J trimming: 6 bases; junction bases outside the gene matches: 12. The CDR3 coding sequence is TGTGCCAGCAGTCCGCGGACAGGGTATGGCAGTCAGCCCCAGCATTTT. As protein: CASSPRTGYGSQPQHF.

This clonotype was picked up many times. The rearrangement joins TRBV2 to TRBJ1-2, with D uncertain. V was shortened by 1 base and J by 5 bases, with 11 bases between the two germline ends. The CDR3 runs 14 residues. Per germline, CDR1 SNHLY and CDR2 FYNNEI. CDR3 amino acids: CASSEVPSTYGYTF. The CDR3 DNA is TGTGCCAGCAGTGAAGTCCCCAGCACTTATGGCTACACCTTC.

This clonotype showed up just a few times. This sequence joins TRBV7-9 and TRBJ2-7; TRBD1 matches 11 bases. Germline V gene sequence: CDR1 SEHNR, CDR2 FQNEAQ (reference sequence). The length of the CDR3 is 18 residues. Losses at the gene ends were 5 bases for V and 3 bases for J; bases not matched to a gene: 15. CDR3 region: CASSPYSSDRGRIYEQYF. In DNA, the CDR3 is TGTGCCAGCAGCCCCTACTCCTCGGACAGGGGGCGAATCTACGAGCAGTACTTC.

This clonotype appeared once. One junction end disagrees with the germline gene, perhaps due to a read error. The chain links TRBV30 to TRBJ2-2, with 11 bases fitting TRBD2. Looked up from germline, CDR1 is GTSNPN and CDR2 is SVGIG (reference sequence). The CDR3 spans 15 residues. The CDR3 nucleotides are TGTGCCTGGAGTGGACTAGCGGGGAACACCGAGGAGCTGTTTTTT. Amino acid sequence: CAWSGLAGNTEELFF.

Note on this clonotype: An end of the junction differs from the germline gene, which may be a read error. The chain recombines TRBV12-3 or TRBV12-4 with TRBJ2-3; D is possibly TRBD1 (5 bases). There are 14 residues in the CDR3. In nucleotides, the CDR3 is TGTACCAGCAGTTTGGCAAGGGGTTCAGATACGCAGTATTTT. Translated, it gives CTSSLARGSDTQYF.

This clonotype was seen a single time. The chain combines TRBV4-3 with TRBJ2-7, with D tentatively TRBD1 (5 bases). V was cut by 1 base and J by 2 bases, with 21 bases left in between. This CDR3 has 18 amino acids. Germline V lookup: CDR1 LGHNA, CDR2 YSLEER. This chain's CDR3 is CASSQAASRTGIAYEQYF. The CDR3 nucleotides are TGCGCCAGCAGCCAAGCTGCCAGCCGAACAGGAATAGCCTACGAGCAGTACTTC.

Points on this clonotype: A single base separates this from a much larger clone, so it may be a read error. CDR3 nucleotide sequence: TGTGCCAGCTGCTTAGCCCATGAGCAGTTCTTC. It specifies CASCLAHEQFF. The chain employs TRBV7-2 and TRBJ2-1; D not resolved. Germline V gene lookup returns CDR1 SGHTA and CDR2 FQGNSA. The CDR3 extends over 11 amino acids.

Remarks on this clonotype: Since a much larger clone is just one base distant, this may be a read error. The chain is built from TRBV9 and TRBJ2-1; 10 nucleotides agree with TRBD1. CDR1 is SGDLS, CDR2 YYNGEE, per germline. The CDR3 contains 14 residues. The CDR3 is CAGSVGTGVSEQFF. The CDR3 nucleotides are TGTGCCGGCAGCGTGGGGACAGGGGTCAGTGAGCAGTTCTTC.

About this clonotype itself: The junction departs from the called germline gene at one end, perhaps through a read error. The chain employs TRBV28 and TRBJ1-1; D is possibly TRBD1 (6 bases). The CDR3 spans 13 residues. CDR1 MDHEN and CDR2 SYDVKM come from the germline V gene. This CDR3 reads CASSFWWLPGALF. DNA for the CDR3: TGTGCCAGCAGTTTTTGGTGGCTTCCGGGGGCTCTCTTT.

There are many counts of this clonotype. The chain employs TRBV30 and TRBJ2-3; D might be TRBD2 (5 bases). V shed 0 bases and J shed 2 bases, with 6 bases lying between them. Germline lookup yields CDR1 GTSNPN and CDR2 SVGIG (reference sequence). This CDR3 is 13 amino acids long. CDR3 nucleotides: TGTGCCTGGAGTGTCGGGAACACAGATACGCAGTATTTT. Translating it yields CAWSVGNTDTQYF.

This clonotype was recorded at least ten times. The rearrangement joins TRBV14 to TRBJ1-1, with 7 bases aligning to TRBD1. Germline V gives CDR1 SGHDN, CDR2 FVKESK. V was pared by 2 bases and J by 4 bases, with 7 bases of the junction left unmatched. This CDR3 contains 15 residues. The CDR3 sequence is CASSQIRGRGTEAFF. The DNA for the CDR3 is TGTGCCAGCAGCCAAATAAGGGGGCGCGGCACTGAAGCTTTCTTT. The complete variable domain, with remaining parts taken from reference TRBV14 and TRBJ1-1, reads EAGVTQFPSHSVIEKGQTVTLRCDPISGHDNLYWYRRVMGKEIKFLLHFVKESKQDESGMPNNRFLAERTGGTYSTLKVQPAELEDSGVYFCASSQIRGRGTEAFFGQGTRLTVV.

V usage is TRBV19 and J usage is TRBJ1-5; tentatively, D is TRBD1 (6 bases). This CDR3 contains 14 residues. Between the trimmed V and J ends, which lost 6 bases and 4 bases, there was a span of 13 bases. Germline CDR1 and CDR2: LNHDA and SQIVND (reference sequence). CDR3 in DNA: TGTGCCAGTAGAGTGGACAGATTAAATCAGCCCCAGCATTTT. Its translation: CASRVDRLNQPQHF.

As for this clonotype: It may be a read error: a sequence one base away is much more abundant. The V call is TRBV7-9, the J call TRBJ1-1; D not certain. V lost 5 bases to trimming and J lost 3 bases, with 25 bases between them. CDR1 is SEHNR and CDR2 is FQNEAQ in the germline V gene (reference sequence). The CDR3 loop spans 18 amino acids. The CDR3 nucleotides read TGTGCCAGCAGCCCTACCTTCGGCGAGGGCCGAACGGACACTGAAGCTTTCTTT. Translated, it gives CASSPTFGEGRTDTEAFF.

This clonotype was recorded many times. This rearrangement joins TRBV7-9 to TRBJ1-2, with a tentative D call TRBD1 (6 bases). CDR1 is SEHNR, CDR2 FQNEAQ, per germline (reference sequence). The CDR3 extends over 12 amino acids. V dropped 1 base and J dropped 13 bases, with 13 bases sitting between them. The CDR3 DNA reads as TGTGCCAGCAGCTTAGAAGACAGGCGATTCACCTTC. Its protein is CASSLEDRRFTF.

The V and J genes are TRBV19 and TRBJ1-4, with TRBD1 matching 8 bases. The CDR3 is made up of 14 amino acids. With 3 bases clipped from V and 8 bases from J, the junction kept 5 bases outside the gene matches. Germline V gene lookup returns CDR1 LNHDA and CDR2 SQIVND (reference sequence). In DNA form, the CDR3 reads TGTGCCAGTAGTATCGGGACAGGTTACGAAAAACTGTTTTTT. Protein sequence: CASSIGTGYEKLFF.

A word on this clonotype: Since a much larger clone is just one base distant, this may be a read error. The chain joins TRBV4-3 to TRBJ1-1, with TRBD1 matching over 8 bases. The CDR3 consists of 15 residues. Germline loops: CDR1 LGHNA, CDR2 YSLEER. The CDR3 nucleotides read TGCGCCGGCAGCTACGACAGGGGAATGAACACTGAAGCTTTCTTT. Amino acids: CAGSYDRGMNTEAFF.

The V gene is TRBV20-1, the J gene TRBJ2-3; 8 nucleotides agree with TRBD2. Germline V lookup: CDR1 DFQATT, CDR2 SNEGSKA (reference sequence). V dropped 0 bases and J dropped 0; count of bases not matched to a gene: 11. This CDR3 contains 18 residues. DNA for the CDR3: TGCAGTGCTAGAGATGGGGGTGGGCGGGGGGCTAGCACAGATACGCAGTATTTT. Translation gives CSARDGGGRGASTDTQYF.

This clonotype was counted ten times or more. The chain employs TRBV6-5 and TRBJ2-7; TRBD2 matches at 8 bases. Unmatched junction bases numbered 4, after V lost 2 bases and J lost 4 bases. CDR1 is MNHEY, CDR2 SVGAGI, per germline. CDR3 size: 14 residues. CDR3 amino acids: CASSYRGGSYEQYF. Here the CDR3 DNA reads TGTGCCAGCAGTTACCGCGGGGGGTCATACGAGCAGTACTTC.

In this sample, this clonotype turned up a few times. The DNA for the CDR3 is TGTGCCAGCAGCCCTAAGGACAGGGAAGGTCACGGGGAGCTGTTTTTT. This sequence encodes CASSPKDREGHGELFF. J is TRBJ2-2 and V is TRBV7-9; TRBD1 matches 8 bases. The CDR3 consists of 16 residues. With 5 bases clipped from V and 7 bases from J, the junction kept 12 bases outside the gene matches. Germline V gene sequence: CDR1 SEHNR, CDR2 FQNEAQ (reference sequence).

This clonotype came up a few times. CDR3: CASSRLYGYTF. CDR3 coding DNA: TGTGCCAGCAGTCGTCTTTATGGCTACACCTTC. The J gene is TRBJ1-2, the V gene TRBV6-2 or TRBV6-3; D is ambiguous. Trimming took off 5 bases at V and 5 bases at J, with 6 bases between the two ends. The CDR3 sequence is 11 residues long. The germline V gene has CDR1 MNHEY and CDR2 SVGEGT.

This clonotype was seen many times. This sequence joins TRBV20-1 and TRBJ2-7, with D unresolved. Germline CDR1 DFQATT, CDR2 SNEGSKA (reference sequence). Deletions cut 0 bases from V and 1 base from J, with 13 bases between. The CDR3 is 15 amino acids. The CDR3 region has the DNA TGCAGTGCTAGAGAGAAGAGGCAACCGTCCTACGAGCAGTACTTC. This codes for CSAREKRQPSYEQYF.

CDR3 DNA sequence: TGCGCCAGCAGCCAATGGTCAGGGAGCAATCAGCCCCAGCATTTT. Translating it yields CASSQWSGSNQPQHF. The chain joins TRBV4-3 to TRBJ1-5, with D possibly being TRBD1 (5 bases). The CDR3 is made up of 15 amino acids. Germline CDR1 reads LGHNA; CDR2 reads YSLEER. Trimming took 2 bases from V and 1 from J, leaving 9 bases between them.

The sample holds one count of this clonotype. This chain uses TRBV9 with TRBJ2-3; D call uncertain. CDR3 length: 13 residues. V lost 3 bases to trimming and J lost 2 bases, with 7 bases between them. Germline-derived CDR1 and CDR2 are SGDLS and YYNGEE. CDR3 bases: TGTGCCAGCAGCGAGCTCCTCACAGATACGCAGTATTTT. This codes for CASSELLTDTQYF.